The present T cell receptor beta chain was sequenced within a study of T cell repertoires in cytomegalovirus infection. Regarding the study as a whole: The ex vivo response showed dominance by HLA-C-restricted CMV-specific TCR beta clonotypes. Accumulated public TCR beta family frequency recognized individuals carrying CMV together with the relevant HLA.

This clonotype was seen many times. The antigen remains unidentified. The CDR3 runs 15 residues. Germline V gene data show CDR1 as SGHNT and CDR2 as YYREEE (reference sequence). The V and J ends lost 4 bases and 4 bases respectively, with 15 bases between them. MiXCR, applied by TCRdb to the reads, yields one record per CDR3 protein. The table has 290,000 or so distinct CDR3 sequences, about 8.8% seen once. This clonotype was obtained from a human donor in good health (CMV status not recorded). Some clones in this sample may be carry-over from other donors' samples. The chain employs TRBV5-4 and TRBJ2-1; D may match TRBD1 or TRBD2 (5 bases each). Sequencing used PBMCs. Here the CDR3 DNA reads TGTGCCAGCAGCAAAACCGGGACCTTTTACAATGAGCAGTTCTTC. Protein sequence: CASSKTGTFYNEQFF.